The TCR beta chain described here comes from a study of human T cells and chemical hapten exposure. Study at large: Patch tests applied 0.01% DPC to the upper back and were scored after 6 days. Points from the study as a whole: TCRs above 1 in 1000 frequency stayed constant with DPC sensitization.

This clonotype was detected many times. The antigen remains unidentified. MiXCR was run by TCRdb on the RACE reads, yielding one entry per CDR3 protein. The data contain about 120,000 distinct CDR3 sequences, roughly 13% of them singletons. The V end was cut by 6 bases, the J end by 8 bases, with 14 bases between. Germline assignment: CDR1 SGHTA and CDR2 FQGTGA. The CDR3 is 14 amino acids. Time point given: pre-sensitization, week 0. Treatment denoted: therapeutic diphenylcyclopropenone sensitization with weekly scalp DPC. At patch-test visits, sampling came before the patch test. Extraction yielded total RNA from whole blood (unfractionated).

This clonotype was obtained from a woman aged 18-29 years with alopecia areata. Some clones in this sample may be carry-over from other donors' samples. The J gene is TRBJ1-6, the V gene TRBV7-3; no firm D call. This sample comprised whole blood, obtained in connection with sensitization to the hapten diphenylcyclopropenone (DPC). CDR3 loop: CASSQTGLDSPLHF. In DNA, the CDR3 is TGTGCCAGCAGTCAAACGGGTTTGGATTCACCCCTCCACTTT.